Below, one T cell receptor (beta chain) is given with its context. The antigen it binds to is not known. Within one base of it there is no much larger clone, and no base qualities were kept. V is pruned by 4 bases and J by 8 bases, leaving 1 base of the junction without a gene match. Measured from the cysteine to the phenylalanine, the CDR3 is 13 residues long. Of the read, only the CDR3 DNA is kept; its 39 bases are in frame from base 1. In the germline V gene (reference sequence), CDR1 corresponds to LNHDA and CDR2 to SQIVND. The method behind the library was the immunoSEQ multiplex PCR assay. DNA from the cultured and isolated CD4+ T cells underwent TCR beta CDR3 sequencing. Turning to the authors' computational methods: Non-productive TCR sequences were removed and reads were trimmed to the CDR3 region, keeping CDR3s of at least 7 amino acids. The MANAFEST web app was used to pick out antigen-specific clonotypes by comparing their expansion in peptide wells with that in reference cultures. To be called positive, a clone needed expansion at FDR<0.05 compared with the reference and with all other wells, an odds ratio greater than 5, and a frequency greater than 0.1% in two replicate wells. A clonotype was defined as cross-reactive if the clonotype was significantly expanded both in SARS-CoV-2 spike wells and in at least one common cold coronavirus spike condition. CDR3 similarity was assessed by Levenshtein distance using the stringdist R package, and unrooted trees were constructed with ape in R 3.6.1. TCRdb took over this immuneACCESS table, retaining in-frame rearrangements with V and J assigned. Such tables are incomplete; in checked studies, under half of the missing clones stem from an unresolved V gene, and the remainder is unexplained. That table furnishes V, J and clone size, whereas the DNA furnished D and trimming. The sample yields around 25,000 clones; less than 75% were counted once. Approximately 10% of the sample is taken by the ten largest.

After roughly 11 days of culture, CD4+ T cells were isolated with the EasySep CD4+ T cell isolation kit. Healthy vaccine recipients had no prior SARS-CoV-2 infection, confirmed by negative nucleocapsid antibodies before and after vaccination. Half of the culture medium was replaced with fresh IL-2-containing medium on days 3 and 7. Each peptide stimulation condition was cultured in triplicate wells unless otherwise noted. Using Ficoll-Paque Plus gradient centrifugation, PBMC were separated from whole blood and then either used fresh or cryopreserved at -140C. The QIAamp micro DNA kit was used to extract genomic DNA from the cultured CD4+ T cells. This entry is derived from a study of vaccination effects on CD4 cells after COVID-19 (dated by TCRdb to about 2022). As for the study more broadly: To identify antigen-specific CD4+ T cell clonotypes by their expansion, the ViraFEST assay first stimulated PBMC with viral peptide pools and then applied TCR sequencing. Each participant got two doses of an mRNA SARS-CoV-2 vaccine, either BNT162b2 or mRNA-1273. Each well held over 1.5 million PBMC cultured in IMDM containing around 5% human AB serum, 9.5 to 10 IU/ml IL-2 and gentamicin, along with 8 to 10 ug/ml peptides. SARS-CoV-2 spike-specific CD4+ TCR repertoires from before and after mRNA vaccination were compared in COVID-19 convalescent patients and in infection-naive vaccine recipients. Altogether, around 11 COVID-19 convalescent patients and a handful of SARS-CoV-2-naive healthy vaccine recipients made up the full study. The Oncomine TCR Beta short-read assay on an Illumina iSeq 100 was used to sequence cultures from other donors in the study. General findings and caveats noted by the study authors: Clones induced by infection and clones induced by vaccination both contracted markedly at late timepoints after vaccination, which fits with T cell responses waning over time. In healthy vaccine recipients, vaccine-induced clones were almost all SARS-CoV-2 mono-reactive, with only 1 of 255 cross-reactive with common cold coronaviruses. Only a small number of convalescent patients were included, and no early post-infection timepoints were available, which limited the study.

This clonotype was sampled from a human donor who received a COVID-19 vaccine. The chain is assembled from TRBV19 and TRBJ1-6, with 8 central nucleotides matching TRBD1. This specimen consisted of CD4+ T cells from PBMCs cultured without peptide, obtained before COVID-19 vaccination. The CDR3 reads CASSTQGDSPLHF. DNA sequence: TGTGCCAGTAGTACACAGGGGGATTCACCCCTCCACTTT.